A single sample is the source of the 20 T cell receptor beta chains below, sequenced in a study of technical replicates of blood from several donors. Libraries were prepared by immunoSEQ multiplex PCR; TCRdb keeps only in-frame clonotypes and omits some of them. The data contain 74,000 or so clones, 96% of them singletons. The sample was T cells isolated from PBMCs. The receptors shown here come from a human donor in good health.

CDR3 in amino acids: CAASTGLNEQFF. As DNA, the CDR3 is TGTGCCGCCTCAACAGGGTTGAATGAGCAGTTCTTC. This sequence joins TRBV5-4 and TRBJ2-1, with D possibly being TRBD1 (6 bases). This CDR3 contains 12 residues. Trimming took off 10 bases at V and 7 bases at J, with 15 bases between the two ends. Germline loops: CDR1 SGHNT, CDR2 YYREEE (reference sequence).

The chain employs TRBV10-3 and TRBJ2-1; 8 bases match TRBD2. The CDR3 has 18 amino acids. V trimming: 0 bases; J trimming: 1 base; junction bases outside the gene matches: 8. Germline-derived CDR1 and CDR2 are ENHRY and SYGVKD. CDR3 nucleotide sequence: TGTGCCATCAGTGAGTCCTCCGGGAGGGCCAGTTCCTACAATGAGCAGTTCTTC. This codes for CAISESSGRASSYNEQFF.

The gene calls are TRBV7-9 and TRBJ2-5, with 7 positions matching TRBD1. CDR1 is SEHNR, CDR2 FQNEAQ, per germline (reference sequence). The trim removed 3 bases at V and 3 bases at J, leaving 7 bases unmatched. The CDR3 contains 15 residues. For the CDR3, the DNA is TGTGCCAGCAGCTTCAAGGGGGCGTGGGAAGAGACCCAGTACTTC. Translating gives CASSFKGAWEETQYF.

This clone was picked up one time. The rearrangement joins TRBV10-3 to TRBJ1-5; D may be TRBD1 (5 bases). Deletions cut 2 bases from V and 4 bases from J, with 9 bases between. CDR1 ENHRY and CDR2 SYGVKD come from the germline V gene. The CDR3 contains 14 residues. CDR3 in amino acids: CAISESGANQPQHF. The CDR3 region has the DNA TGTGCCATCAGTGAGAGCGGGGCAAATCAGCCCCAGCATTTT.

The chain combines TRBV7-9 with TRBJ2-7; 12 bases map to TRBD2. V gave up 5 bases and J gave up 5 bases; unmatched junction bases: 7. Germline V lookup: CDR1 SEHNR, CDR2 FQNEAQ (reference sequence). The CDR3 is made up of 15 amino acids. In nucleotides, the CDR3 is TGTGCCAGCAGCCTGACTAGCGGGAGTACCGACGAGCAGTACTTC. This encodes CASSLTSGSTDEQYF.

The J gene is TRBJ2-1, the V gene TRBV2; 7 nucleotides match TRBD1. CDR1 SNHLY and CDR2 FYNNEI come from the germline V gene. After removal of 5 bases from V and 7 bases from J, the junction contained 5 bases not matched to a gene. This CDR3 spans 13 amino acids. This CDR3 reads CASSRQGLNEQFF. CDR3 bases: TGTGCCAGCAGTCGACAGGGTTTGAATGAGCAGTTCTTC.

The CDR3 nucleotides are TGCGCCAGCAGCTTGCTTGATGGGGGGTACACTGAAGCTTTCTTT. The encoded protein is CASSLLDGGYTEAFF. The chain recombines TRBV5-1 with TRBJ1-1, with D possibly matching TRBD1 (5 bases). This CDR3 has 15 residues. Germline V gene sequence: CDR1 SGHRS, CDR2 YFSETQ. The germline V and J ends were trimmed by 1 base and 3 bases, with 13 bases remaining between them.

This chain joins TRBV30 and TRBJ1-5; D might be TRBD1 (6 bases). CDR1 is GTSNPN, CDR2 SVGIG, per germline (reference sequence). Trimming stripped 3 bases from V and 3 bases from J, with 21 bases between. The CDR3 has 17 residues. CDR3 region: CAWSVMKYDRPNQPQHF. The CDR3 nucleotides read TGTGCCTGGAGCGTCATGAAATATGACAGGCCCAATCAGCCCCAGCATTTT.

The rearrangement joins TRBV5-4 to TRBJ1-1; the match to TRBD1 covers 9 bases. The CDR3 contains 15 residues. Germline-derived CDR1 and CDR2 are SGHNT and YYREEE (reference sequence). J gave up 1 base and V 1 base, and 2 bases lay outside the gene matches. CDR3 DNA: TGTGCCAGCAGCTTGCAGGGACAGGGGAACACTGAAGCTTTCTTT. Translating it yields CASSLQGQGNTEAFF.

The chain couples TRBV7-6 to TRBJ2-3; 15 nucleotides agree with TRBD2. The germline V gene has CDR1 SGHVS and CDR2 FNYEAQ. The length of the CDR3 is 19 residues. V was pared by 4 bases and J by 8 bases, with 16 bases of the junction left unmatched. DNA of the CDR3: TGTGCCAGCAGCTCCAGGACTAGCGGGAGGGCCACCGGGATGGGTACGCAGTATTTT. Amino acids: CASSSRTSGRATGMGTQYF.

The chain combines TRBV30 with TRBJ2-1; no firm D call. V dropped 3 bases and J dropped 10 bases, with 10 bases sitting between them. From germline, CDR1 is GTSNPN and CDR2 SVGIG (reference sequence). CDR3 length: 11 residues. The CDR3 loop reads CAWSRSWEQFF. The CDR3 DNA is TGTGCCTGGAGCCGGTCTTGGGAGCAGTTCTTC.

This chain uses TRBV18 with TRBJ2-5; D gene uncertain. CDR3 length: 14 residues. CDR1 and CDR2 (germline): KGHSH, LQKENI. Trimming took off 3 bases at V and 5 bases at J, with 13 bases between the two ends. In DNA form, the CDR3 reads TGTGCCAGCTCACCTCCAGGTGGTCGGGAGACCCAGTACTTC. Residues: CASSPPGGRETQYF.

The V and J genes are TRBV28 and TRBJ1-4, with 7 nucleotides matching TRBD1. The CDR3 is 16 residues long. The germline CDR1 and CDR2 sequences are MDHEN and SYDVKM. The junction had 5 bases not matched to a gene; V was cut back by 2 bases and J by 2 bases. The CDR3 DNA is TGTGCCAGCAGTTTACCCGGGACAGTGACTAATGAAAAACTGTTTTTT. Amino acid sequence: CASSLPGTVTNEKLFF.

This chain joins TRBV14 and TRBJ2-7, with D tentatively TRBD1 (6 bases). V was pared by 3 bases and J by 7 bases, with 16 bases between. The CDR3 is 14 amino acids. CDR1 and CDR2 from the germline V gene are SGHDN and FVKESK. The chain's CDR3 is CASSHRDIPREQYF. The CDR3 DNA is TGTGCCAGCAGCCACCGGGACATCCCTCGGGAGCAGTACTTC.

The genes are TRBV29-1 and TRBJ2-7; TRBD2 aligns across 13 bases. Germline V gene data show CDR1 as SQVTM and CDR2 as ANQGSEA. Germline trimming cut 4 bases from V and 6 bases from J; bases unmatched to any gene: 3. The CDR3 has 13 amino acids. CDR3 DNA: TGCAGCGTTGTAGGACTAGCGGGAGTCGAGCAGTACTTC. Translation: CSVVGLAGVEQYF.

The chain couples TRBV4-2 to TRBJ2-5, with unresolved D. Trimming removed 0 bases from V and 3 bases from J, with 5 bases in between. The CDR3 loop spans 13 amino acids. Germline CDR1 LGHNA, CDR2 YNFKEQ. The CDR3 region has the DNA TGTGCCAGCAGCCAAGAGACTGAAGAGACCCAGTACTTC. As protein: CASSQETEETQYF.

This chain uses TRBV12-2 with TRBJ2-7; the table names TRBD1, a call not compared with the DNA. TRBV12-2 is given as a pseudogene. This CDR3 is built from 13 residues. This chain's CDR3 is CASRLGQRYEQYF. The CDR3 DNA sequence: TGTGCAAGTCGCTTAGGACAGAGGTACGAGCAGTACTTC.

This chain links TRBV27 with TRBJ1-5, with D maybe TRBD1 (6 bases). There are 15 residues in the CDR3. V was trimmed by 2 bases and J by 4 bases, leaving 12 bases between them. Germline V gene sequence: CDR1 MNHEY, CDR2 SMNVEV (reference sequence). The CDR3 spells CASSLARQGNQPQHF. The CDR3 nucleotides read TGTGCCAGCAGTTTAGCTAGGCAGGGGAATCAGCCCCAGCATTTT.

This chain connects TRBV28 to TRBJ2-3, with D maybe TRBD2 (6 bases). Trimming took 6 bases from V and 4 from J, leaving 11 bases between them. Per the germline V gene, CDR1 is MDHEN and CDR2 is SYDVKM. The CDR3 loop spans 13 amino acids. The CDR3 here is CASRGRFADTQYF. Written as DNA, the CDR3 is TGTGCCAGCAGAGGGAGGTTTGCAGATACGCAGTATTTT.

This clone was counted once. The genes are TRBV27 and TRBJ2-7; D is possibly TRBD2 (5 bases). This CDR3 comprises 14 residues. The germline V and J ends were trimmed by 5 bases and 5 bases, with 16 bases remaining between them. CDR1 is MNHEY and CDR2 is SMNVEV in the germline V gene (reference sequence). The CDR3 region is CASSKRTDGNEQYF. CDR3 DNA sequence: TGTGCCAGCAGTAAAAGGACTGATGGAAACGAGCAGTACTTC.